This note documents a single T cell receptor beta chain sequence. The CDR3 loop spans 17 amino acids. The germline gives CDR1 MNHEY, CDR2 SVGEGT. The V end lost 0 bases, the J end lost 1 base, and 15 bases lay between the germline ends. The data originate from a study of blood T cell repertoires in COVID-19. Study information: Collection of acute and convalescent COVID-19 samples took place in the United States, Italy and Spain. Sources were T cells, B-cell-depleted T cells, or PBMCs; the material itself was cDNA or gDNA.

Using immunoSEQ multiplex PCR, the repertoire was profiled, and TCRdb retains in-frame clones only, with some absent. The top ten hold around 2.3% of the sample, which has roughly 230,000 clones, around 89% seen once. The source is a woman aged 55-69 years with COVID-19, enrolled during active disease. V gene TRBV6-2 or TRBV6-3 combines with J gene TRBJ1-2, with D possibly matching TRBD1 (5 bases). Specimen: peripheral blood. CDR3: CASSYSKGQTYNYGYTF. The CDR3, as DNA: TGTGCCAGCAGTTACTCGAAGGGGCAGACCTATAACTATGGCTACACCTTC.